This T cell receptor beta chain emerged from a study of blood T cell repertoires in COVID-19. Across the whole study: COVID-19 samples from acute and convalescent phases originated in the United States, Italy and Spain. PBMCs, B-cell-depleted T cells, or T cells provided the cDNA or gDNA that made up the material.

This CDR3 region has 20 residues. The germline CDR1 and CDR2 sequences are LNHDA and SQIVND (reference sequence). The J segment lost 0 bases and the V segment lost 1 base, leaving 13 bases of the junction unmatched. Study processing details: Reference gene primer amplification gave nucleated cell count estimates. Sequencing was performed with immunoSEQ multiplex PCR; in TCRdb, only in-frame clones are kept and a portion is missing. Clone size and V and J calls were adopted from that table, with D and trimming inferred from the DNA. The sample carries about 200,000 clones, approximately 89% recorded once.

Sequencing was carried out using peripheral blood. The sequence was collected from a woman aged 40 to 50 with acute or convalescent COVID-19. The chain combines TRBV19 with TRBJ2-3, with 10 bases aligning to TRBD2. For the CDR3, the DNA is TGTGCCAGTAGTATAGTTGCTAGCGGGGGCCCACCCACTAGCACAGATACGCAGTATTTT. Translated, it gives CASSIVASGGPPTSTDTQYF.